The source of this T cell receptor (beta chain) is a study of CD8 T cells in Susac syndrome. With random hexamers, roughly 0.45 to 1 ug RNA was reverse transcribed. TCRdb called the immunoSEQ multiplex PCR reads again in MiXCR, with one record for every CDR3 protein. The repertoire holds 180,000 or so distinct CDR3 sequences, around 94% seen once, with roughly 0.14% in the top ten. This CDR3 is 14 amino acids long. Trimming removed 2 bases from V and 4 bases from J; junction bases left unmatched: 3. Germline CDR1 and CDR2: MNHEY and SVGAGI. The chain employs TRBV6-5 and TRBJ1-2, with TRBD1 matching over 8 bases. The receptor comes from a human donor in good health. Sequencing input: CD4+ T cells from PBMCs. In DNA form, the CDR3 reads TGTGCCAGCAGTTACATCGGGACAGGCTATGGCTACACCTTC. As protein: CASSYIGTGYGYTF.